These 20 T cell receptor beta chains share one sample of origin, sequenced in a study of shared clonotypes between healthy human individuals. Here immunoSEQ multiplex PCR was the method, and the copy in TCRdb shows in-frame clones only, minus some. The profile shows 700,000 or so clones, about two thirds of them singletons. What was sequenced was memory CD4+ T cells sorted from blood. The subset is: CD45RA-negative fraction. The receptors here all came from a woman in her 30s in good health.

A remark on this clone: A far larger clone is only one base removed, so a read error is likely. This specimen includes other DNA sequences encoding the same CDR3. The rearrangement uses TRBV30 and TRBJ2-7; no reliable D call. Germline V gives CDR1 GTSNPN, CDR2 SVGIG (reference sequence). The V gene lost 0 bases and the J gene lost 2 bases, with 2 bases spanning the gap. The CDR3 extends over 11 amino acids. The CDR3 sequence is CAWSVTYEQYF. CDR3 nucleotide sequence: TGTGCCTGGAGTGTAACCTACGAGCAGTACTTC.

For the CDR3, the DNA is TGTGCCAGCAGTTCCACCGGGACAGAGCTCACCTACGAGCAGTACTTC. The encoded protein is CASSSTGTELTYEQYF. This chain connects TRBV27 to TRBJ2-7; 7 nucleotides match TRBD1. Losses at the gene ends were 4 bases for V and 2 bases for J; bases not matched to a gene: 11. The germline V gene encodes CDR1 MNHEY and CDR2 SMNVEV (reference sequence). The CDR3 consists of 16 residues.

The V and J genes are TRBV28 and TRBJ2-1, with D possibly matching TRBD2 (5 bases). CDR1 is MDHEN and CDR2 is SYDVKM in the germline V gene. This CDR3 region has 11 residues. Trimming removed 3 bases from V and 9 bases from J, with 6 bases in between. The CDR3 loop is CASSFEGEQFF. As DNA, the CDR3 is TGTGCCAGCAGTTTTGAGGGTGAGCAGTTCTTC.

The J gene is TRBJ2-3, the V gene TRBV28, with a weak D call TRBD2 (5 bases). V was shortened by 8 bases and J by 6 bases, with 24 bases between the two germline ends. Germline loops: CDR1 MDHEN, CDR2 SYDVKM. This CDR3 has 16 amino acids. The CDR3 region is CASPPGLGGGGDTQYF. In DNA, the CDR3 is TGTGCCAGCCCCCCGGGGTTGGGCGGTGGCGGGGATACGCAGTATTTT. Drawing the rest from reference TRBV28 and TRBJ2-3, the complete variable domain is DVKVTQSSRYLVKRTGEKVFLECVQDMDHENMFWYRQDPGLGLRLIYFSYDVKMKEKGDIPEGYSVSREKKERFSLILESASTNQTSMYLCASPPGLGGGGDTQYFGPGTRLTVL.

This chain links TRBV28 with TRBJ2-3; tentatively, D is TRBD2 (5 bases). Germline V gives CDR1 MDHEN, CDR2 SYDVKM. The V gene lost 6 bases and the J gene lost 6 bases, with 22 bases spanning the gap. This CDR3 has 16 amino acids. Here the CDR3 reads CASSPRGRELDDTQYF. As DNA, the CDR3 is TGTGCCAGCAGCCCTCGAGGTAGGGAGCTCGACGATACGCAGTATTTT.

CDR3 coding DNA: TGTGCCAGCAGCCATTACCGGCTAGTGGGCAATGAGCAGTTCTTC. The encoded protein is CASSHYRLVGNEQFF. The chain is built from TRBV14 and TRBJ2-1, with D unclear. The CDR3 has 15 residues. Germline-derived CDR1 and CDR2 are SGHDN and FVKESK. V lost 3 bases, J lost 6 bases, and 15 bases lay in between.

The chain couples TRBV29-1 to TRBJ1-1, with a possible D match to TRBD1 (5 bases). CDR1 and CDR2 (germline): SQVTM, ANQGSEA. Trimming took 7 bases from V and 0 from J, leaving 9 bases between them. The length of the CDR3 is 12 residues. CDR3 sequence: CSGQTMNTEAFF. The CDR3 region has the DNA TGCAGCGGACAGACCATGAACACTGAAGCTTTCTTT.

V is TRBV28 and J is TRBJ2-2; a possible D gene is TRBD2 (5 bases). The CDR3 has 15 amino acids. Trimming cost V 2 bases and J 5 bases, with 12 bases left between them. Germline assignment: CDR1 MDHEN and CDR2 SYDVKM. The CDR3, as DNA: TGTGCCAGCAGTTTACTACCGGGAACGACCGGGGAGCTGTTTTTT. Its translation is CASSLLPGTTGELFF.

The CDR3 sequence: CASQGPSTDTQYF. In nucleotides, the CDR3 is TGTGCCAGCCAGGGACCTAGCACAGATACGCAGTATTTT. V gene TRBV11-3 combines with J gene TRBJ2-3; TRBD1 or TRBD2 may be the D gene (5 bases each). Trimming left V 8 bases short and J 0 bases short, with 9 bases between. Germline CDR1 reads SGHNT; CDR2 reads YENEEA. The CDR3 has 13 amino acids. The variable domain in full, completed from reference TRBV11-3 and TRBJ2-3, reads EAGVVQSPRYKIIEKKQPVAFWCNPISGHNTLYWYLQNLGQGPELLIRYENEEAVDDSQLPKDRFSAERLKGVDSTLKIQPAELGDSAVYLCASQGPSTDTQYFGPGTRLTVL.

The CDR3 DNA is TGCGCCAGCAGCTTGGGAGAATCTCGCTATGGCTACACCTTC. It encodes CASSLGESRYGYTF. The chain combines TRBV5-1 with TRBJ1-2; D is ambiguous. Germline-derived CDR1 and CDR2 are SGHRS and YFSETQ. Trimming took off 0 bases at V and 4 bases at J, with 10 bases between the two ends. This CDR3 region has 14 residues.

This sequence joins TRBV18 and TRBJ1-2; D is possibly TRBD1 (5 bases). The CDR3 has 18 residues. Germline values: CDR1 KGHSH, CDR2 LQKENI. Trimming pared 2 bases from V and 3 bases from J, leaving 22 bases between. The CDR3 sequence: CASSPFRDQDTPYYGYTF. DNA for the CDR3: TGTGCCAGCTCACCATTCCGGGACCAGGATACCCCGTACTATGGCTACACCTTC.

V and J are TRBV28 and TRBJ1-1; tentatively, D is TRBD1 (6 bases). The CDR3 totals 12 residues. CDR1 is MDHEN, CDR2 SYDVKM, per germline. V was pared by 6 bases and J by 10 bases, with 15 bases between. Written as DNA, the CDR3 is TGTGCCAGCAGGACTACAGGGATCGGAGCTTTCTTT. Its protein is CASRTTGIGAFF.

The CDR3 nucleotides are TGTGCCATCAGTGATGCGCGGATTCACAATGAGCAGTTCTTC. Protein product: CAISDARIHNEQFF. J is TRBJ2-1 and V is TRBV10-3, with unresolved D. The CDR3 covers 14 residues. V gave up 3 bases and J gave up 5 bases, with 11 bases separating them. Germline V CDR1 and CDR2: ENHRY, SYGVKD.

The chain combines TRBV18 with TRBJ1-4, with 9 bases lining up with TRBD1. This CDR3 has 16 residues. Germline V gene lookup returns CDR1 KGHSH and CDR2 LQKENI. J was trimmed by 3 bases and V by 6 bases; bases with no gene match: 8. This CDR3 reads CASSPTGGWANEKLFF. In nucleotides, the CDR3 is TGTGCCAGCTCCCCCACAGGGGGCTGGGCTAATGAAAAACTGTTTTTT.

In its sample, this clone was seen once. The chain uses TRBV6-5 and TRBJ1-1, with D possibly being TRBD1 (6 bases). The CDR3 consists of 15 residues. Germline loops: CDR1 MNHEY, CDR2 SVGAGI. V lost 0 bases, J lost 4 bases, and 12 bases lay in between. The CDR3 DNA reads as TGTGCCAGCAGTTACTCAGGGGGGGCCGGCACTGAAGCTTTCTTT. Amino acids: CASSYSGGAGTEAFF.

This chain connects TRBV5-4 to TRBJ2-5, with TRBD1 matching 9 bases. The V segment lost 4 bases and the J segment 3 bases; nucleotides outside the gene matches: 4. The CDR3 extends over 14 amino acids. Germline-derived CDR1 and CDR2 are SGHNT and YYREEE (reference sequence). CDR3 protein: CASSRQGGEETQYF. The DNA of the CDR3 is TGTGCCAGCAGCCGACAGGGGGGCGAAGAGACCCAGTACTTC.

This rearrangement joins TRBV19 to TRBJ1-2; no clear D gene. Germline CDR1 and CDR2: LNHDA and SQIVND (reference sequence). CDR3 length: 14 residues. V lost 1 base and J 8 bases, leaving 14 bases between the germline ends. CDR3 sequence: CASSIAGLPKGYTF. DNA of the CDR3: TGTGCCAGTAGTATAGCGGGCCTTCCGAAGGGCTACACCTTC.

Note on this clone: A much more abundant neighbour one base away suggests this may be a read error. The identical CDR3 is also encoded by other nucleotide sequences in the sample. CDR3 bases: TGTGCCAGCAGCTTAGCGGGGGGGTACAATGAGCAGTTCTTC. Translation: CASSLAGGYNEQFF. This chain uses TRBV11-3 with TRBJ2-1; TRBD2 agrees at 8 bases. The CDR3 runs 14 residues. Germline loops: CDR1 SGHNT, CDR2 YENEEA. Germline trimming cut 1 base from V and 4 bases from J; bases unmatched to any gene: 0. The entire variable domain, with the rest obtained from reference TRBV11-3 and TRBJ2-1, is as follows: EAGVVQSPRYKIIEKKQPVAFWCNPISGHNTLYWYLQNLGQGPELLIRYENEEAVDDSQLPKDRFSAERLKGVDSTLKIQPAELGDSAVYLCASSLAGGYNEQFFGPGTRLTVL.

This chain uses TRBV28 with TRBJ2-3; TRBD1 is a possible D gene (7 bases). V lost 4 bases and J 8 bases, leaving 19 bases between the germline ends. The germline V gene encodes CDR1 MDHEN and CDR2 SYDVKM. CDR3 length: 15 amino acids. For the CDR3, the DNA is TGTGCCAGCAGTTCAGGGGGGACTCCACCCAGTACGCAGTATTTT. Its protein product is CASSSGGTPPSTQYF.

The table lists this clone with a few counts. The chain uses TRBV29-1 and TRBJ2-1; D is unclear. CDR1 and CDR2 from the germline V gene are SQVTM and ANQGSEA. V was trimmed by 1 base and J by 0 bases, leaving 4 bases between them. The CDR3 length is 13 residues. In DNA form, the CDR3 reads TGCAGCGTTGAAGGGGGCTCCTACAATGAGCAGTTCTTC. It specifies CSVEGGSYNEQFF.